This is a list of T cell receptor beta chains from one sample in a study of shared clonotypes between healthy human individuals. Sequenced by immunoSEQ multiplex PCR; TCRdb stores in-frame clones only, minus some. The profile shows about 2.1 million clones, 93% of them singletons. The sample comprised naive CD8+ T cells from PBMCs. The receptors stem from a man younger than 30 in good health. Some clones in this sample may be carry-over from other donors' samples. Each CDR3 is given with its conserved first and last residue. A D gene is named only where the DNA matches it firmly. Clone size is not always given. Where it is, it says once, few, many or a class for expanded clones.

v_call: TRBV7-8; clone_size: .; j_call: TRBJ1-2; d_call: .; cdr3_nt: TGTGCCAGCAGCTCCGGTAACTATGGCTACACCTTC; cdr3_aa: CASSSGNYGYTF
v_call: TRBV27; clone_size: .; j_call: TRBJ1-1; d_call: .; cdr3_nt: TGTGCCACCAGGGTGGGCACTGAAGCTTTCTTT; cdr3_aa: CATRVGTEAFF
v_call: TRBV6-5; clone_size: .; j_call: TRBJ2-7; d_call: TRBD2; cdr3_nt: TGTGCCAGCAGCCCTAGCGGCTACGAGCAGTACTTC; cdr3_aa: CASSPSGYEQYF
v_call: TRBV27; clone_size: .; j_call: TRBJ2-1; d_call: TRBD2; cdr3_nt: TGTGCCAGCAGGTTGGTAACGGGAGGACCCCAGTTCTTC; cdr3_aa: CASRLVTGGPQFF
v_call: TRBV7-9; clone_size: .; j_call: TRBJ2-7; d_call: .; cdr3_nt: TGTGCCAGCACTTATGGCGGTTCCTACGAGCAGTACTTC; cdr3_aa: CASTYGGSYEQYF
v_call: TRBV27; clone_size: few; j_call: TRBJ2-7; d_call: .; cdr3_nt: TGTGCCAGCAGTCCCAATGGACTAACCTACGAGCAGTACTTC; cdr3_aa: CASSPNGLTYEQYF
v_call: TRBV29-1; clone_size: .; j_call: TRBJ1-2; d_call: TRBD1; cdr3_nt: TGCAGCGTTGCAGGGGGTGAAGATGGCTACACCTTC; cdr3_aa: CSVAGGEDGYTF
v_call: TRBV4-3; clone_size: .; j_call: TRBJ1-4; d_call: TRBD1; cdr3_nt: TGCGCCAGCAGCCGGGCCAGACAGGGTGTGCTTGAAAAACTGTTTTTT; cdr3_aa: CASSRARQGVLEKLFF
v_call: TRBV28; clone_size: .; j_call: TRBJ1-3; d_call: TRBD1; cdr3_nt: TGTGCCAGCAGACGGACAGGGGACCTTCTCTCTGGAAACACCATATATTTT; cdr3_aa: CASRRTGDLLSGNTIYF
v_call: TRBV11-2; clone_size: once; j_call: TRBJ2-7; d_call: .; cdr3_nt: TGTGCCAGCAGCTTTTTGGACGAGCAGTACTTC; cdr3_aa: CASSFLDEQYF
v_call: TRBV19; clone_size: .; j_call: TRBJ2-3; d_call: TRBD2; cdr3_nt: TGTGCCAGCTCTCCCGGGACTAAACCCACAGATACGCAGTATTTT; cdr3_aa: CASSPGTKPTDTQYF
v_call: TRBV27; clone_size: .; j_call: TRBJ2-7; d_call: .; cdr3_nt: TGTGCCAGCAGATTTCTAAGCGGCTCCTACGAGCAGTACTTC; cdr3_aa: CASRFLSGSYEQYF
v_call: TRBV5-8; clone_size: .; j_call: TRBJ2-5; d_call: .; cdr3_nt: TGTGCCAGCAGCCCCAGGGCAGAGACCCAGTACTTC; cdr3_aa: CASSPRAETQYF
v_call: TRBV28; clone_size: .; j_call: TRBJ2-1; d_call: .; cdr3_nt: TGTGCCAGCAGCAGGGGGCGGGAGGGCCCGGACAATGAGCAGTTCTTC; cdr3_aa: CASSRGREGPDNEQFF
v_call: TRBV7-8; clone_size: once; j_call: TRBJ1-5; d_call: TRBD1; cdr3_nt: TGTGCCAGCAGCTTATACAGGGGAGGAACGGATAGCAATCAGCCCCAGCATTTT; cdr3_aa: CASSLYRGGTDSNQPQHF
v_call: TRBV27; clone_size: .; j_call: TRBJ2-1; d_call: .; cdr3_nt: TGTGCCAGCAGTTTACACAATGAGCAGTTCTTC; cdr3_aa: CASSLHNEQFF
v_call: TRBV10-2; clone_size: .; j_call: TRBJ2-5; d_call: .; cdr3_nt: TGCGCCAGCAGTGAGGTAACTAGCACGAACCAAGAGACCCAGTACTTC; cdr3_aa: CASSEVTSTNQETQYF
v_call: TRBV7-7; clone_size: .; j_call: TRBJ2-7; d_call: TRBD1; cdr3_nt: TGTGCCAGCAGCCCCGACAGGGGGAGCGAGCAGTACTTC; cdr3_aa: CASSPDRGSEQYF
v_call: TRBV19; clone_size: .; j_call: TRBJ2-3; d_call: .; cdr3_nt: TGTGCCAGTAGTCTCGGGGTGCTTAGCACAGATACGCAGTATTTT; cdr3_aa: CASSLGVLSTDTQYF
v_call: TRBV5-4; clone_size: once; j_call: TRBJ2-2; d_call: .; cdr3_nt: TGTGCCAGCAGCTCCCGGGACCTGAACACCGGGGAGCTGTTTTTT; cdr3_aa: CASSSRDLNTGELFF
v_call: TRBV14; clone_size: .; j_call: TRBJ1-2; d_call: TRBD1; cdr3_nt: TGTGCCAGCAGCCCGGACAGGGGGCTTCGGGGCTACACCTTC; cdr3_aa: CASSPDRGLRGYTF
v_call: TRBV6-5; clone_size: .; j_call: TRBJ2-3; d_call: .; cdr3_nt: TGTGCCAGCACCTACGGGGACACGAGCACAGATACGCAGTATTTT; cdr3_aa: CASTYGDTSTDTQYF
v_call: TRBV5-1; clone_size: .; j_call: TRBJ2-5; d_call: TRBD2; cdr3_nt: TGCGCCAGCAGCGACCCTCCCGGGACTAGCGGGATTTGGGGCCAAGAGACCCAGTACTTC; cdr3_aa: CASSDPPGTSGIWGQETQYF
v_call: TRBV27; clone_size: .; j_call: TRBJ2-6; d_call: .; cdr3_nt: TGTGCCAGCAGCCCACTATTGGGCATTGGGGCCAACGTCCTGACTTTC; cdr3_aa: CASSPLLGIGANVLTF
v_call: TRBV27; clone_size: .; j_call: TRBJ2-1; d_call: .; cdr3_nt: TGTGCCAGCAGTTCCCCGCGGGTCTCCTACAATGAGCAGTTCTTC; cdr3_aa: CASSSPRVSYNEQFF
v_call: TRBV15; clone_size: .; j_call: TRBJ2-3; d_call: TRBD1; cdr3_nt: TGTGCCACCAGCAGAGAGGAGACAGGGTTTGTAGATACGCAGTATTTT; cdr3_aa: CATSREETGFVDTQYF
v_call: TRBV10-3; clone_size: .; j_call: TRBJ2-1; d_call: TRBD1; cdr3_nt: TGTGCCATCACCGCGGGACAGGGTTTTCCAGAGCAGTTCTTC; cdr3_aa: CAITAGQGFPEQFF
v_call: TRBV7-8; clone_size: .; j_call: TRBJ1-1; d_call: TRBD1; cdr3_nt: TGTGCCAGCAGCCCAGACTGGACAGGGGTGGACACTGAAGCTTTCTTT; cdr3_aa: CASSPDWTGVDTEAFF
v_call: TRBV4-3; clone_size: .; j_call: TRBJ1-1; d_call: TRBD1; cdr3_nt: TGCGCCAGCAGTCCACAGGGGGAGAACACTGAAGCTTTCTTT; cdr3_aa: CASSPQGENTEAFF
v_call: TRBV11-2; clone_size: .; j_call: TRBJ2-1; d_call: TRBD2; cdr3_nt: TGTGCCAGCAGCTCCCCAGCTAGCGGCTTCAATGAGCAGTTCTTC; cdr3_aa: CASSSPASGFNEQFF
v_call: TRBV4-1; clone_size: .; j_call: TRBJ1-2; d_call: .; cdr3_nt: TGCGCCAGCAGCCAAGGAACAGGGTATGGCTACACCTTC; cdr3_aa: CASSQGTGYGYTF
v_call: TRBV5-1; clone_size: .; j_call: TRBJ1-1; d_call: .; cdr3_nt: TGCGCCAGCAGCTTTGGCGGGGAGAACACTGAAGCTTTCTTT; cdr3_aa: CASSFGGENTEAFF
v_call: TRBV29-1; clone_size: .; j_call: TRBJ1-2; d_call: TRBD1; cdr3_nt: TGCAGCGTTAGAGGGACAGCAATCTTTAACTATGGCTACACCTTC; cdr3_aa: CSVRGTAIFNYGYTF
v_call: TRBV4-1; clone_size: .; j_call: TRBJ2-3; d_call: TRBD1; cdr3_nt: TGCGCCAGCAGCCACTTAGTCGCGGACAGGCGAGGAGATACGCAGTATTTT; cdr3_aa: CASSHLVADRRGDTQYF
v_call: TRBV4-3; clone_size: .; j_call: TRBJ2-7; d_call: .; cdr3_nt: TGCGCCAGCAGCCAAGACTTAGACTCCTACGAGCAGTACTTC; cdr3_aa: CASSQDLDSYEQYF
v_call: TRBV15; clone_size: .; j_call: TRBJ2-1; d_call: TRBD1; cdr3_nt: TGTGCCACCAGCAGAGTCACAGGGGTTAAGGATGAGCAGTTCTTC; cdr3_aa: CATSRVTGVKDEQFF
v_call: TRBV4-2; clone_size: many; j_call: TRBJ1-2; d_call: .; cdr3_nt: TGTGCCAGCAGCCAAGAAAGGGGTTCCGACTATGGCTACACCTTC; cdr3_aa: CASSQERGSDYGYTF
v_call: TRBV30; clone_size: .; j_call: TRBJ1-3; d_call: .; cdr3_nt: TGTGCCTGGAGCGTACCATCTGAGGGCTCCGGAAACACCATATATTTT; cdr3_aa: CAWSVPSEGSGNTIYF
v_call: TRBV6-5; clone_size: .; j_call: TRBJ1-1; d_call: .; cdr3_nt: TGTGCCAGCAGTTACTCTCGAGCCACTGAAGCTTTCTTT; cdr3_aa: CASSYSRATEAFF
v_call: TRBV6-5; clone_size: .; j_call: TRBJ2-7; d_call: .; cdr3_nt: TGTGCCAGCAGTTACAGGGACCCCTCATACGAGCAGTACTTC; cdr3_aa: CASSYRDPSYEQYF
v_call: TRBV21-1; clone_size: .; j_call: TRBJ2-7; d_call: .; cdr3_nt: TGTGCCAGCAGCAAAGGTCCGGAGCGGGGGACTTCCTACGAGCAGTACTTC; cdr3_aa: CASSKGPERGTSYEQYF
v_call: TRBV7-8; clone_size: once; j_call: TRBJ2-1; d_call: TRBD2; cdr3_nt: TGTGCCAGCAGTTCTAGGGCGGGAGCTTTGAATGAGCAGTTCTTC; cdr3_aa: CASSSRAGALNEQFF
v_call: TRBV7-9; clone_size: .; j_call: TRBJ1-3; d_call: TRBD1; cdr3_nt: TGTGCCAGCAGCCTCGACAGGGGAGCTATTGGAAACACCATATATTTT; cdr3_aa: CASSLDRGAIGNTIYF
v_call: TRBV7-9; clone_size: few; j_call: TRBJ1-1; d_call: .; cdr3_nt: TGTGCCAGCAGCTTAGGGAGGACTGAAGCTTTCTTT; cdr3_aa: CASSLGRTEAFF
v_call: TRBV27; clone_size: .; j_call: TRBJ2-1; d_call: TRBD2; cdr3_nt: TGTGCCAGCAGTTTAGATCGACTAGCGGGAACTAATGAGCAGTTCTTC; cdr3_aa: CASSLDRLAGTNEQFF
v_call: TRBV6-5; clone_size: .; j_call: TRBJ1-1; d_call: .; cdr3_nt: TGTGCCTCCACAGTAAGGGAAGGTATGAACACTGAAGCTTTCTTT; cdr3_aa: CASTVREGMNTEAFF
v_call: TRBV9; clone_size: .; j_call: TRBJ2-1; d_call: .; cdr3_nt: TGTGCCAGCAGCGTAAAACCTTTTATGGGGAATGAGCAGTTCTTC; cdr3_aa: CASSVKPFMGNEQFF
v_call: TRBV29-1; clone_size: .; j_call: TRBJ1-1; d_call: .; cdr3_nt: TGCAGCGTGTCCGTCACAGGGCCGGACACTGAAGCTTTCTTT; cdr3_aa: CSVSVTGPDTEAFF
v_call: TRBV7-2; clone_size: .; j_call: TRBJ2-1; d_call: TRBD2; cdr3_nt: TGTGCCAGCAGCGCAACTAGCGGGAGAGGCTACAATGAGCAGTTCTTC; cdr3_aa: CASSATSGRGYNEQFF
v_call: TRBV18; clone_size: .; j_call: TRBJ2-1; d_call: TRBD2; cdr3_nt: TGTGCCAGCTCACCACCTAGCGGGAACCCTCATGAGCAGTTCTTC; cdr3_aa: CASSPPSGNPHEQFF
v_call: TRBV7-9; clone_size: .; j_call: TRBJ1-1; d_call: TRBD1; cdr3_nt: TGTGCCAGCAGCCCAAGGGACAGGGGAACTGAAGCTTTCTTT; cdr3_aa: CASSPRDRGTEAFF
v_call: TRBV6-1; clone_size: .; j_call: TRBJ1-2; d_call: .; cdr3_nt: TGTGCCAGCAGTGAACAGAACTATGGCTACACCTTC; cdr3_aa: CASSEQNYGYTF
v_call: TRBV19; clone_size: .; j_call: TRBJ1-1; d_call: TRBD1; cdr3_nt: TGTGCCAGTAGCATTGGACAGGACGAGGGGGACACTGAAGCTTTCTTT; cdr3_aa: CASSIGQDEGDTEAFF
v_call: TRBV2; clone_size: few; j_call: TRBJ2-7; d_call: .; cdr3_nt: TGTGCCAGCAGCGCAGGGTACGAGCAGTACTTC; cdr3_aa: CASSAGYEQYF
v_call: TRBV4-3; clone_size: .; j_call: TRBJ2-5; d_call: .; cdr3_nt: TGCGCCAGCAGCCAAGGCCAGGGGGGATCGGAGACCCAGTACTTC; cdr3_aa: CASSQGQGGSETQYF